The rows below give T cell receptor beta chains drawn from one sample of a study of blood T cell repertoires in COVID-19. Only in-frame clones appear in the TCRdb table, and some are missing; sequencing was by immunoSEQ multiplex PCR. The table lists some 250,000 clones, 85% to 90% of them singletons. Sequencing used peripheral blood. Receptors were obtained from a woman in her thirties or forties who had recovered from COVID-19. Each CDR3 is given with its conserved first and last residue. A D gene is named only where the DNA matches it firmly. Not all rows give a size; the values are once, few, many and, for expanded clones, a class.

TRBV5-1,TRBJ1-2,TRBD1,few,TGCGCCAGCAGCTTGGGGCAGGGGGCGCGGAACTATGGCTACACCTTC,CASSLGQGARNYGYTF
TRBV27,TRBJ2-7,TRBD1,NA,TGTGCCAGCCGGCCAACAGGGGGCTCCGAGCAGTACTTC,CASRPTGGSEQYF
TRBV9,TRBJ2-3,TRBD2,NA,TGTGCCAGCAGCGTAGGGCTAGCGGGGCCCTGGGGCACAGATACGCAGTATTTT,CASSVGLAGPWGTDTQYF
TRBV19,TRBJ2-5,NA,NA,TGTGCCAGTAGTCCCCAGGGGGAGGTGGGGACCCAGTACTTC,CASSPQGEVGTQYF
TRBV18,TRBJ2-5,NA,NA,TGTGCCAGCTCATCCGCGGCGGGCGGGGAGACCCAGTACTTC,CASSSAAGGETQYF
TRBV10-3,TRBJ2-2,NA,NA,TGTGCCATCAGTGAGTCGACTGGGCGGGCCGGGGAGCTGTTTTTT,CAISESTGRAGELFF
TRBV5-1,TRBJ2-1,TRBD2,NA,TGCGCCAGCAGCCTAGCGGCGGGTAGGTCCTACAATGAGCAGTTCTTC,CASSLAAGRSYNEQFF
TRBV20-1,TRBJ2-1,NA,NA,TGCAGTGCTAGTGGCCAGGGGACCTACAATGAGCAGTTCTTC,CSASGQGTYNEQFF
TRBV7-2,TRBJ2-7,TRBD1,NA,TGTGCCAGCAGCTTAGGGGGGACAGTAGGGGAGCAGTACTTC,CASSLGGTVGEQYF
TRBV28,TRBJ2-4,TRBD2,NA,TGTGCCAGCAGTCCTGGGGGGGGTTGGGGCAAAAACATTCAGTACTTC,CASSPGGGWGKNIQYF
TRBV7-8,TRBJ2-5,TRBD2,NA,TGTGCCAGCAGCAGCGGGGGCGGGGCCCAGTACTTC,CASSSGGGAQYF
TRBV14,TRBJ1-2,NA,NA,TGTGCCAGCAGCCAAAGCTACGGGGGTTCGGGCTACACCTTC,CASSQSYGGSGYTF
TRBV3-1/TRBV3-2,TRBJ1-1,NA,once,TGTGCCAGCAGCCAAGCCGCAGGGATCATGAACACTGAAGCTTTCTTT,CASSQAAGIMNTEAFF
TRBV7-2,TRBJ2-1,NA,NA,TGTGCCAGCAGCTTACGTGGGCTCTCGAATGAGCAGTTCTTC,CASSLRGLSNEQFF
TRBV9,TRBJ2-1,NA,NA,TGTGCCAGCAGCGAGGGAGGCCGGAGGCCATACAATGAGCAGTTCTTC,CASSEGGRRPYNEQFF
TRBV6-5,TRBJ2-1,TRBD2,NA,TGTGCCAGCAGACAAGCGGGGAACAATGAGCAGTTCTTC,CASRQAGNNEQFF
TRBV12-5,TRBJ1-1,NA,NA,TGTGCTAGTGCTCCGAACACTGAAGCTTTCTTT,CASAPNTEAFF
TRBV29-1,TRBJ2-5,TRBD2,NA,TGCAGCGTTGAAGGCGTAGCGGGAGGCGGTCGAGAGACCCAGTACTTC,CSVEGVAGGGRETQYF
TRBV5-1,TRBJ1-3,TRBD1,NA,TGCGCCAGCAGCCCGGGCGGGACAGCTGGAAACACCATATATTTT,CASSPGGTAGNTIYF
TRBV7-9,TRBJ2-4,NA,NA,TGTGCCAGCAGACCCCAGGGGATAGCCAAAAACATTCAGTACTTC,CASRPQGIAKNIQYF
TRBV7-2,TRBJ2-7,TRBD1,NA,TGTGCCAGCAGCTTCGCCCCAGGGGGATACGAGCAGTACTTC,CASSFAPGGYEQYF